Shown below are 16 T cell receptor beta chains from a single sample sequenced in a study of cytomegalovirus exposure and HLA in healthy donors. The data were produced by immunoSEQ multiplex PCR, yet TCRdb's version contains in-frame clones alone and is incomplete. The table shows some 170,000 clones, with approximately 86% occurring only once. Source material: PBMCs. Every receptor here comes from a man aged 25-45 years in good health and CMV-seropositive.

In regard to this clone: In the same sample, other DNA sequences code for this CDR3. The chain couples TRBV4-3 to TRBJ1-1; no clear D. Trimming pared 1 base from V and 1 base from J, leaving 4 bases between. The CDR3 extends over 13 amino acids. Per germline, CDR1 LGHNA and CDR2 YSLEER. The CDR3 DNA follows: TGCGCCAGCAGCCAAGGCCAGAACACTGAAGCTTTCTTT. Its protein product is CASSQGQNTEAFF.

As for this clone: One junction end does not reproduce the germline sequence, and a read error may be involved. J is TRBJ2-5 and V is TRBV2, with 7 positions matching TRBD1. This CDR3 spans 14 amino acids. Germline lookup yields CDR1 SNHLY and CDR2 FYNNEI. CDR3 DNA: TGTGCCAGCAGGATAGGGACAGCCTTGGGGATGTTCAACTTC. It encodes CASRIGTALGMFNF.

The chain links TRBV15 to TRBJ1-1; D is unresolved. The CDR3 spans 15 residues. V lost 2 bases and J lost 4, with 14 bases in between. Germline assignment: CDR1 LNHNV and CDR2 YYDKDF (reference sequence). The CDR3 nucleotides are TGTGCCACCAGCAGAAGTACCGCTAGGGCCACTGAAGCTTTCTTT. Translating gives CATSRSTARATEAFF.

In its sample, this clone was seen a few times. The gene calls are TRBV9 and TRBJ1-1, with D possibly TRBD1 on 6 matching bases. Germline CDR1 is SGDLS and CDR2 is YYNGEE. With 3 bases removed from V and 5 bases from J, the gap between germline ends came to 14 bases. This CDR3 comprises 14 residues. For the CDR3, the DNA is TGTGCCAGCAGCGCGACAGGCCCTAGGACTGAAGCTTTCTTT. This sequence encodes CASSATGPRTEAFF.

The CDR3 is CASMSGGRNTEAFF. In nucleotides, the CDR3 is TGTGCCAGCATGTCCGGGGGGAGGAACACTGAAGCTTTCTTT. The rearrangement joins TRBV6-5 to TRBJ1-1; D might be TRBD1 (5 bases). The germline gives CDR1 MNHEY, CDR2 SVGAGI. This CDR3 region has 14 residues. V was pared by 7 bases and J by 1 base, with 13 bases between.

The V and J genes are TRBV19 and TRBJ2-2; D possibly matches TRBD1 or TRBD2 (5 bases each). This CDR3 spans 14 amino acids. The germline V and J ends were trimmed by 3 bases and 4 bases, with 9 bases remaining between them. Germline V gene sequence: CDR1 LNHDA, CDR2 SQIVND (reference sequence). DNA for the CDR3: TGTGCCAGTAGTATGGGGGTATTCACCGGGGAGCTGTTTTTT. It specifies CASSMGVFTGELFF.

The chain uses TRBV5-1 and TRBJ1-4, with 7 bases matching TRBD1. With V trimmed by 4 bases and J by 6 bases, 6 bases remained unmatched. The length of the CDR3 is 14 residues. Looked up from germline, CDR1 is SGHRS and CDR2 is YFSETQ. The DNA for the CDR3 is TGCGCCAGCAGCCCGGGACAGCTGGATGAAAAACTGTTTTTT. This translates into CASSPGQLDEKLFF.

The J gene is TRBJ2-2, the V gene TRBV30, with D possibly being TRBD1 (5 bases). CDR3 size: 14 residues. Trimming left V 2 bases short and J 1 base short, with 8 bases between. CDR1 and CDR2 (germline): GTSNPN, SVGIG (reference sequence). The CDR3 protein is CAWSKGMNTGELFF. DNA of the CDR3: TGTGCCTGGAGTAAGGGGATGAACACCGGGGAGCTGTTTTTT.

This clone appeared once. The chain employs TRBV7-6 and TRBJ1-2; maybe TRBD1 (5 bases). V was cut by 4 bases and J by 2 bases, with 20 bases left in between. Germline V gene lookup returns CDR1 SGHVS and CDR2 FNYEAQ. The CDR3 is 17 amino acids. The CDR3 DNA reads TGTGCCAGCAGCTCGGGATGGACATCTGATCTGAACTATGGCTACACCTTC. Translating gives CASSSGWTSDLNYGYTF.

The genes are TRBV7-6 and TRBJ2-5, with TRBD1 matching 7 bases. The V segment lost 5 bases and the J segment 5 bases; nucleotides outside the gene matches: 14. CDR3 size: 16 residues. Germline V gene data show CDR1 as SGHVS and CDR2 as FNYEAQ. The CDR3 DNA reads TGTGCCAGCAGCCCAGACCTGGACAGGCTGAGGGAGACCCAGTACTTC. It specifies CASSPDLDRLRETQYF.

The chain is built from TRBV6-1 and TRBJ2-1; maybe TRBD1 (6 bases). This CDR3 has 15 residues. Trimming left V 6 bases short and J 7 bases short, with 19 bases between. Germline loops: CDR1 MNHNS, CDR2 SASEGT. This CDR3 is CASRDLLRGGNEQFF. The CDR3 bases are TGTGCCAGCAGGGATCTCCTCAGGGGTGGGAATGAGCAGTTCTTC.

The genes are TRBV28 and TRBJ1-1, with 7 positions matching TRBD1. The V gene's germline CDR1 is MDHEN and CDR2 SYDVKM. This CDR3 is 15 amino acids long. Trimming cost V 6 bases and J 6 bases; bases outside gene matches: 13. The CDR3 sequence is CASRKLLGGAAEAFF. The CDR3 nucleotides read TGTGCCAGCAGAAAACTCTTAGGGGGCGCCGCTGAAGCTTTCTTT. The full variable domain, rest sourced from reference TRBV28 and TRBJ1-1, is DVKVTQSSRYLVKRTGEKVFLECVQDMDHENMFWYRQDPGLGLRLIYFSYDVKMKEKGDIPEGYSVSREKKERFSLILESASTNQTSMYLCASRKLLGGAAEAFFGQGTRLTVV.

In this sample, this clone turned up once. The chain couples TRBV2 to TRBJ2-7; D perhaps matches TRBD1 (6 bases). Trimming took 9 bases from V and 7 from J, leaving 19 bases between them. The CDR3 length is 13 residues. Germline CDR1 and CDR2: SNHLY and FYNNEI. The CDR3 region is CASRGQTAEEQYF. DNA of the CDR3: TGTGCCAGTAGGGGACAAACGGCGGAGGAGCAGTACTTC.

Details on this clone: At one end the junction does not follow the germline gene, possibly because of a read error. This chain links TRBV6-6 with TRBJ2-6; D not resolved. Germline loops: CDR1 MNHNY, CDR2 SVGAGI (reference sequence). This CDR3 region has 15 residues. As DNA, the CDR3 is TGTGCCAGCAGTGACTCCGGGTCTGGGGCCAACGTCCTGACTTTC. Encoded protein: CASSDSGSGANVLTF.

This sequence joins TRBV4-3 and TRBJ1-1, with 10 bases aligning to TRBD1. CDR1 is LGHNA, CDR2 YSLEER, per germline. CDR3 length equals 15 residues. V lost 0 bases to trimming and J lost 5 bases; unmatched junction nucleotides: 3. Here the CDR3 reads CASSQEDRGWTEAFF. The CDR3 nucleotides read TGCGCCAGCAGCCAAGAGGACAGGGGGTGGACTGAAGCTTTCTTT.

The genes are TRBV29-1 and TRBJ1-1, with D hard to call. The CDR3 has 13 residues. Germline CDR1 and CDR2: SQVTM and ANQGSEA. With 5 bases removed from V and 5 bases from J, the gap between germline ends came to 15 bases. CDR3 amino acids: CSVPHQADTEAFF. CDR3 nucleotide sequence: TGCAGCGTTCCTCACCAGGCAGATACTGAAGCTTTCTTT.